The next 8 T cell receptor beta chains were all read from a single sample in a study of T cell changes during pregnancy in multiple sclerosis. The data were produced by immunoSEQ multiplex PCR, yet TCRdb's version contains in-frame clones alone and is incomplete. The sample lists some 52,000 clones; about 92% were seen once. Sample: CD4+ T cells from peripheral blood mononuclear cells, taken in the third trimester of pregnancy. The source of these receptors is a female donor with multiple sclerosis, enrolled in a pregnancy study.

V is TRBV6-4 and J is TRBJ2-1; 7 positions match TRBD1. Trimming at V came to 7 bases and at J to 7 bases, leaving 10 bases not matched to a gene. Germline values: CDR1 MRHNA, CDR2 SNTAGT. CDR3 length: 14 residues. CDR3 in DNA: TGTGCCAGCAAGGAACAGGGGTCGGGGAATGAGCAGTTCTTC. This translates into CASKEQGSGNEQFF.

The rearrangement uses TRBV30 and TRBJ1-1; D is undetermined. V lost 4 bases and J lost 10, with 19 bases in between. The length of the CDR3 is 13 residues. Per the germline V gene, CDR1 is GTSNPN and CDR2 is SVGIG (reference sequence). CDR3 DNA sequence: TGTGCCTGGATGGGCGAAACACTCCCAACAGCTTTCTTT. Amino acids: CAWMGETLPTAFF.

Written as DNA, the CDR3 is TGTGCCAGCACCCCTGCGGGGGGCAGGCCGTCTATGAACACTGAAGCTTTCTTT. As protein: CASTPAGGRPSMNTEAFF. The gene calls are TRBV28 and TRBJ1-1, with D possibly TRBD1 on 6 matching bases. Germline V gene lookup returns CDR1 MDHEN and CDR2 SYDVKM. The V end was cut by 7 bases, the J end by 0 bases, with 24 bases between. The CDR3 loop spans 18 amino acids.

The J gene is TRBJ1-2, the V gene TRBV6-5; 7 nucleotides agree with TRBD1. With V trimmed by 4 bases and J by 2 bases, 7 bases remained unmatched. The CDR3 runs to 15 residues. The germline V gene encodes CDR1 MNHEY and CDR2 SVGAGI. CDR3 coding DNA: TGTGCCAGCAGTTTCCAGGGGGTGCAGAACTATGGCTACACCTTC. As protein: CASSFQGVQNYGYTF.

The chain links TRBV4-1 to TRBJ2-5, with a possible D match to TRBD2 (6 bases). This CDR3 spans 15 amino acids. Per the germline V gene, CDR1 is MGHRA and CDR2 is YSYEKL. The V gene lost 4 bases and the J gene lost 0 bases, with 12 bases spanning the gap. This CDR3 reads CASSPPWTNQETQYF. The CDR3 DNA follows: TGCGCCAGCAGCCCCCCGTGGACTAACCAAGAGACCCAGTACTTC.

This clone appeared a single time. In DNA, the CDR3 is TGTGCCAGCCGACTAGCGGGGAGCTCCTACGAGCAGTACTTC. Encoded protein: CASRLAGSSYEQYF. This sequence joins TRBV5-6 and TRBJ2-7, with 11 bases that match TRBD2. This CDR3 comprises 14 residues. The V gene's germline CDR1 is SGHDT and CDR2 YYEEEE. The V segment lost 7 bases and the J segment 0 bases; nucleotides outside the gene matches: 3.

This sequence joins TRBV29-1 and TRBJ2-5; TRBD2 matches 10 bases. This CDR3 comprises 14 residues. V shed 4 bases, J shed 4 bases, and the junction held 6 bases outside the gene matches. In germline, CDR1 is SQVTM, CDR2 ANQGSEA. This chain's CDR3 is CSVGLAGVGETQYF. The CDR3, as DNA: TGCAGCGTTGGCCTAGCGGGAGTCGGAGAGACCCAGTACTTC.

J is TRBJ1-6 and V is TRBV11-3; 7 positions match TRBD1. Germline CDR1 and CDR2: SGHNT and YENEEA. Trimming cost V 8 bases and J 10 bases; bases outside gene matches: 11. The CDR3 has 14 residues. The CDR3 DNA is TGTGCCAGCTTATACAGGGGATTCTGCTCACCCCTCCACTTT. Its protein is CASLYRGFCSPLHF.